These 6 T cell receptor beta chains came from one sample sequenced in a study of shared clonotypes between healthy human individuals. TCRdb keeps only in-frame clones here, not all; method: immunoSEQ multiplex PCR. The sample has some 2,100,000 clones; 90% to 96% are singletons. The sample consisted of naive CD4+ T cells sorted from blood. This sample's subset: CD45RA+ positively selected. These receptors were taken from a man between 18 and 35 years old in good health.

The chain employs TRBV6-1 and TRBJ2-2; D gene unclear. In germline, CDR1 is MNHNS, CDR2 SASEGT. CDR3 length: 13 residues. V shed 6 bases and J shed 6 bases, with 11 bases lying between them. The CDR3 DNA reads TGTGCCAGCAGCCTTCGTGGCTCCGGGGAGCTGTTTTTT. Protein sequence: CASSLRGSGELFF.

This rearrangement joins TRBV5-6 to TRBJ2-7; 11 bases fit TRBD1. This CDR3 is built from 16 residues. In germline, CDR1 is SGHDT, CDR2 YYEEEE. With 4 bases clipped from V and 3 bases from J, the junction kept 9 bases outside the gene matches. CDR3: CASSRDRGISLYEQYF. The CDR3 DNA sequence: TGTGCCAGCAGCAGGGACAGGGGGATCTCACTCTACGAGCAGTACTTC.

V gene TRBV2 combines with J gene TRBJ2-7; D might be TRBD1 or TRBD2, each matching 5 bases. Germline V gene data show CDR1 as SNHLY and CDR2 as FYNNEI. With 1 base removed from V and 5 bases from J, the gap between germline ends came to 15 bases. The CDR3 sequence is 15 residues long. CDR3 residues: CASSEGGRFVNEQYF. The CDR3, as DNA: TGTGCCAGCAGTGAAGGGGGACGGTTCGTAAACGAGCAGTACTTC.

The gene calls are TRBV5-4 and TRBJ2-3; D tentatively fits TRBD1 or TRBD2 (5 bases each). The V gene's germline CDR1 is SGHNT and CDR2 YYREEE (reference sequence). V lost 3 bases, J lost 1 base, and 12 bases lay in between. This CDR3 region has 15 residues. The CDR3 sequence: CASSSGPTRTDTQYF. The CDR3 nucleotides read TGTGCCAGCAGCTCGGGACCAACCCGCACAGATACGCAGTATTTT.

V is TRBV30 and J is TRBJ2-7; no definite D call. The CDR3 runs 12 residues. Germline V CDR1 and CDR2: GTSNPN, SVGIG (reference sequence). Trimming stripped 4 bases from V and 5 bases from J, with 12 bases between. CDR3 residues: CAWNVGNHEQYF. For the CDR3, the DNA is TGTGCCTGGAACGTAGGGAACCACGAGCAGTACTTC.

The V gene is TRBV11-3, the J gene TRBJ2-3, with no clear D. The CDR3 sequence is 13 residues long. Germline CDR1 reads SGHNT; CDR2 reads YENEEA. Trimming left V 4 bases short and J 4 bases short, with 9 bases between. As DNA, the CDR3 is TGTGCCAGCAGCTGGGGTAGGGCAGATACGCAGTATTTT. It yields the protein CASSWGRADTQYF.